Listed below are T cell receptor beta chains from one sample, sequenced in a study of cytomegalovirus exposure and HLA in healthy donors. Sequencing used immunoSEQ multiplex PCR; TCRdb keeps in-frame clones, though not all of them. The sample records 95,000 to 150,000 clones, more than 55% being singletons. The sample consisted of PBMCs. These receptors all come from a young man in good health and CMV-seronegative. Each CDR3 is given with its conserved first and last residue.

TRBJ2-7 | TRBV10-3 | CAIKRDRVGYEQYF
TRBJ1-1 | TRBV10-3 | CAISETAEAFF
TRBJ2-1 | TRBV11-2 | CASSSFLVVGSEQFF
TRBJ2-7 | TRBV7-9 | CASSQPGLAIEQYF
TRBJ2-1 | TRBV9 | CASSESEIDSYNEQFF
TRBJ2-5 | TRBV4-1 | CASSPREGRGETQYF
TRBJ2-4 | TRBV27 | CASRTFGGAKNIQYF
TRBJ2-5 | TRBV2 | CASSPGTGLSGTQYF
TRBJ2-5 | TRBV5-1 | CASSLLVSAGVQRETQYF
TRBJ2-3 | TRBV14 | CASSPASKRTNTDTQYF
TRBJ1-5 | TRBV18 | CASSRGQGADQPQHF
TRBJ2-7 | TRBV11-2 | CASSSQRGQGANEQYF
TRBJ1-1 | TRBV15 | CATSRNDRGPNTEAFF
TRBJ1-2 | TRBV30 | CAWNPGNPGGYTF
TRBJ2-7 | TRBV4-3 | CPSSQTGQGTYEQYF
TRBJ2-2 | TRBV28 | CASTLPGGAGNTGELFF
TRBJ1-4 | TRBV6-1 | CASSEYGGNEKLFF
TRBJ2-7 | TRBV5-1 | CASSLEWGDEQYF
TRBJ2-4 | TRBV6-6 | CASRESGYKNIQYF
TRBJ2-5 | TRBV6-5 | CASSSTGSQETQYF
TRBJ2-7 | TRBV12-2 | CASRSDRVSYEQYF
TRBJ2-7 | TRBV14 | CASSLTGLVYEQYF
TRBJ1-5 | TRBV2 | CASSDYRVGQPQHF
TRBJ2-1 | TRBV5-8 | CASSRPALTSGRASYNEQFF
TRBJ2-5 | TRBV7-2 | CASSLGRLATETQYF
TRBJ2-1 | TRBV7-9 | CASSHLRDFDNEQFF
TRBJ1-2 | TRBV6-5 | CASKARAGQRGYTF
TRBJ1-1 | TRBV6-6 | CASTKQNTEAFF
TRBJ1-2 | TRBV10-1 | CASSDGLYGYTF
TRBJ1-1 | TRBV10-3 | CAISRRQGMNTEAFF
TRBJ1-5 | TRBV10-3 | CAISESRSRGTGQPQHF
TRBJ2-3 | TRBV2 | CASSQRITGGRGTDTQYF
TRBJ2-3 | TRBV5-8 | CASSFPPQGQYF